This T cell receptor (beta chain) comes out of a study of blood T cell repertoires in COVID-19. Study as a whole: Sites across the United States, Italy and Spain contributed samples from acute and convalescent COVID-19. T cells, B-cell-depleted T cells, or PBMCs supplied cDNA or gDNA.

Participants were aged 18 to 89 years from more than 20 US areas. How the authors handled the data: Amplification of reference gene primers was used by the study to estimate nucleated cell counts. Some clones are missing from TCRdb's copy, which holds only in-frame ones; the method was immunoSEQ multiplex PCR. Clone size and V and J calls were adopted from that table, with D and trimming inferred from the DNA. In the table there are about 400,000 clones, 88% of which are singletons. Germline V lookup: CDR1 LGHNA, CDR2 YNFKEQ. After removal of 2 bases from V and 4 bases from J, the junction contained 3 bases not matched to a gene. The CDR3 has 14 residues.

This TCR came from a woman aged 40 to 49 with acute COVID-19. The rearrangement joins TRBV4-2 to TRBJ2-5; 8 bases are a match to TRBD2. Specimen: PBMCs or T cells enriched from blood (not recorded which). CDR3 region: CASSQSREGETQYF. In DNA, the CDR3 is TGTGCCAGCAGCCAAAGCCGGGAGGGAGAGACCCAGTACTTC.